Shown below are 13 T cell receptor beta chains from a single sample sequenced in a study of B cell selection in AIRE deficiency. Clones were sequenced by immunoSEQ multiplex PCR, and TCRdb holds only the in-frame ones, with some missing. The table includes around 26,000 clones, roughly 90% detected once. The regulatory T cell sort gate was CD4+CD25hiCD127low/negative. The sample was CD4+CD25+ Tregs sorted from PBMCs. The source of these receptors is a human donor in good health.

This rearrangement joins TRBV5-1 to TRBJ1-1, with D unresolved. Trimming left V 1 base short and J 1 base short, with 8 bases between. CDR3 length: 14 residues. Germline lookup yields CDR1 SGHRS and CDR2 YFSETQ. CDR3 DNA: TGCGCCAGCAGCTTGAACTTCCAGAACACTGAAGCTTTCTTT. The encoded protein is CASSLNFQNTEAFF.

The rearrangement uses TRBV9 and TRBJ2-7; TRBD1 aligns across 8 bases. V shed 4 bases and J 3 bases; nucleotides not matched to a gene: 3. In germline, CDR1 is SGDLS, CDR2 YYNGEE. The CDR3 has 13 amino acids. The CDR3 reads CASSSGTGYEQYF. The CDR3 bases are TGTGCCAGCAGCTCAGGGACAGGCTACGAGCAGTACTTC.

CDR3 DNA: TGTGCCAGCAGCTTAGTAGTGGACACCGGGGAGCTGTTTTTT. The encoded protein is CASSLVVDTGELFF. This chain links TRBV7-8 with TRBJ2-2; the D is unclear. The V end lost 1 base, the J end lost 3 bases, and 6 bases lay between the germline ends. The CDR3 is 14 amino acids. Germline lookup yields CDR1 SGHVS and CDR2 FQNEAQ. The variable domain in full, completed from reference TRBV7-8 and TRBJ2-2, reads GAGVSQSPRYKVAKRGQDVALRCDPISGHVSLFWYQQALGQGPEFLTYFQNEAQLDKSGLPSDRFFAERPEGSVSTLKIQRTQQEDSAVYLCASSLVVDTGELFFGEGSRLTVL.

The chain employs TRBV18 and TRBJ1-1, with D maybe TRBD1 (6 bases). V was clipped by 6 bases and J by 0 bases, with 17 bases between them. This CDR3 is built from 16 residues. Germline CDR1 reads KGHSH; CDR2 reads LQKENI. CDR3 sequence: CASSPKQGPVNTEAFF. CDR3 nucleotide sequence: TGTGCCAGCTCTCCTAAACAGGGACCCGTGAACACTGAAGCTTTCTTT. The entire variable domain, with the rest obtained from reference TRBV18 and TRBJ1-1, is as follows: NAGVMQNPRHLVRRRGQEARLRCSPMKGHSHVYWYRQLPEEGLKFMVYLQKENIIDESGMPKERFSAEFPKEGPSILRIQQVVRGDSAAYFCASSPKQGPVNTEAFFGQGTRLTVV.

This sequence joins TRBV2 and TRBJ2-7; no reliable D call. CDR3 length: 10 amino acids. Trimming removed 6 bases at V and 7 bases at J, with 7 bases between. Per the germline V gene, CDR1 is SNHLY and CDR2 is FYNNEI. The CDR3 loop reads CASRWKEQYF. The CDR3 nucleotides read TGTGCCAGCAGGTGGAAGGAGCAGTACTTC.

This chain links TRBV2 with TRBJ1-1, with D perhaps TRBD1 (5 bases). Per germline, CDR1 SNHLY and CDR2 FYNNEI. The CDR3 is 16 residues long. Trimming took off 3 bases at V and 5 bases at J, with 19 bases between the two ends. The CDR3 loop reads CASSDSGTSLGTEAFF. Here the CDR3 DNA reads TGTGCCAGCAGTGATAGCGGGACCTCTCTGGGAACTGAAGCTTTCTTT.

V and J are TRBV5-1 and TRBJ1-1; 7 bases match TRBD1. Trimming removed 4 bases from V and 2 bases from J; junction bases left unmatched: 8. Germline V gene data show CDR1 as SGHRS and CDR2 as YFSETQ. The CDR3 is 15 amino acids. The CDR3 DNA is TGCGCCAGCAGCGCAGGACAGGTGGGCAACACTGAAGCTTTCTTT. Translated: CASSAGQVGNTEAFF. Full variable domain (missing parts from reference TRBV5-1 and TRBJ1-1): KAGVTQTPRYLIKTRGQQVTLSCSPISGHRSVSWYQQTPGQGLQFLFEYFSETQRNKGNFPGRFSGRQFSNSRSEMNVSTLELGDSALYLCASSAGQVGNTEAFFGQGTRLTVV.

V usage is TRBV19 and J usage is TRBJ1-5, with TRBD1 as a possible D gene (5 bases). CDR1 and CDR2 from the germline V gene are LNHDA and SQIVND (reference sequence). The V and J ends lost 10 bases and 3 bases respectively, with 22 bases between them. The length of the CDR3 is 16 residues. The CDR3 coding sequence is TGTGCCACTAGACCCGATAAGACAGCGCTCAATCAGCCCCAGCATTTT. It encodes CATRPDKTALNQPQHF.

The rearrangement links TRBV25-1 to TRBJ1-5, with D hard to call. The CDR3 is 12 residues long. The germline V gene encodes CDR1 MGHDK and CDR2 SYGVNS. The V gene lost 3 bases and the J gene lost 5 bases, with 5 bases spanning the gap. The CDR3 loop reads CASSDEDQPQHF. CDR3 bases: TGTGCCAGCAGTGACGAGGATCAGCCCCAGCATTTT.

The chain combines TRBV25-1 with TRBJ1-4; the D is unclear. Trimming pared 3 bases from V and 8 bases from J, leaving 10 bases between. Germline V gene sequence: CDR1 MGHDK, CDR2 SYGVNS. The CDR3 consists of 13 residues. The CDR3 sequence: CASSELDAEKLFF. CDR3 sequence (DNA): TGTGCCAGCAGTGAGCTGGATGCCGAAAAACTGTTTTTT.

J is TRBJ1-3 and V is TRBV7-9, with unresolved D. With 1 base removed from V and 9 bases from J, the gap between germline ends came to 7 bases. The germline V gene encodes CDR1 SEHNR and CDR2 FQNEAQ (reference sequence). The CDR3 consists of 12 residues. CDR3 loop: CASSLGGSTIYF. The DNA of the CDR3 is TGTGCCAGCAGCTTAGGAGGGAGCACCATATATTTT.

A single count supports this clone. The chain recombines TRBV5-5 with TRBJ2-7; the D is unclear. The CDR3 is made up of 12 amino acids. V gave up 1 base and J gave up 11 bases, with 13 bases separating them. Germline V CDR1 and CDR2: SGHKS, YYEKEE (reference sequence). CDR3 amino acids: CASSLYLVQEYF. The CDR3 DNA follows: TGTGCCAGCAGCTTGTACCTAGTTCAGGAGTACTTC.

In this sample, this clone turned up once. The rearrangement joins TRBV10-3 to TRBJ2-2; 10 positions agree with TRBD2. V gave up 6 bases and J gave up 5 bases; unmatched junction bases: 12. Per the germline V gene, CDR1 is ENHRY and CDR2 is SYGVKD. This CDR3 region has 17 residues. Written as DNA, the CDR3 is TGTGCCATCAGGGCCTGGGGAGCGGGGGGGCCTACCGGGGAGCTGTTTTTT. Protein: CAIRAWGAGGPTGELFF.